The subject of this entry is one T cell receptor beta chain. Its antigen is not identified. V was shortened by 5 bases and J by 0 bases, with 7 bases between the two germline ends. The CDR3 is made up of 13 amino acids. The germline gives CDR1 MNHEY, CDR2 SVGAGI. This entry comes from a study of cytomegalovirus exposure and HLA in healthy donors. Study background: Unique TCRs numbering some 77 million, obtained from HLA-typed donors, made up an early data release. Study outcomes and limitations: 87-base-pair reads could not separate some V segments, including TRBV6-2 and TRBV6-3.

This PCR relied on a set of 60 Vbeta primers and 13 Jbeta primers. Sequencing was performed with immunoSEQ multiplex PCR; in TCRdb, only in-frame clones are kept and a portion is missing. The sample shows 200,000 to 250,000 clones, 60% to 80% of them seen only once. Sequences were obtained from PBMCs. The clonotype originates from a man in his late teens or twenties in good health and CMV-seronegative. The V gene is TRBV6-5, the J gene TRBJ1-1, with D maybe TRBD1 (5 bases). This CDR3 is CASSQGLNTEAFF. For the CDR3, the DNA is TGTGCCAGCAGTCAGGGCCTGAACACTGAAGCTTTCTTT.